This is a list of T cell receptor beta chains from one sample in a study of blood T cell repertoires in COVID-19. Profiling relied on immunoSEQ multiplex PCR, and the TCRdb table lists in-frame clones only, not all of them. The sample consists of 60,000 to 85,000 clones, around nine tenths of them appearing once. The sample was peripheral blood. The source of these receptors is a human donor in a cohort sampled during active COVID-19. Each CDR3 is given with its conserved first and last residue. Fields, in order: V gene, J gene, D gene, clone size, CDR3 DNA, CDR3 protein. A D gene is named only where the DNA matches it firmly. Some rows have no size entry. The others give once, few or many, or a class for an expanded clone.

v_gene: TRBV4-1; j_gene: TRBJ1-5; d_gene: TRBD1; abundance: -; CDR3nt: TGCGCCAGCAGGGATACGGGACAGCTCAATCAGCCCCAGCATTTT; CDR3aa: CASRDTGQLNQPQHF
v_gene: TRBV15; j_gene: TRBJ2-3; d_gene: TRBD2; abundance: -; CDR3nt: TGTGCCACCAGTCGACTAGCGGGGGACACAGATACGCAGTATTTT; CDR3aa: CATSRLAGDTDTQYF
v_gene: TRBV7-9; j_gene: TRBJ2-7; d_gene: -; abundance: -; CDR3nt: TGTGCCAGCAGCCCCACCTACGAGCAGTACTTC; CDR3aa: CASSPTYEQYF
v_gene: TRBV10-3; j_gene: TRBJ2-2; d_gene: -; abundance: -; CDR3nt: TGTGCCATCAGTACCGACCCAGGGACATACCTTGGCACCGGGGAGCTGTTTTTT; CDR3aa: CAISTDPGTYLGTGELFF
v_gene: TRBV5-1; j_gene: TRBJ2-1; d_gene: -; abundance: -; CDR3nt: TGCGCCAGCAGCTTGGTAGGGGTTTGGAATGAGCAGTTCTTC; CDR3aa: CASSLVGVWNEQFF
v_gene: TRBV29-1; j_gene: TRBJ2-4; d_gene: -; abundance: -; CDR3nt: TGCAGCGTTGATTTTGGGAATAGCCCCGGAGGAAACATTCAGTACTTC; CDR3aa: CSVDFGNSPGGNIQYF
v_gene: TRBV3-1/TRBV3-2; j_gene: TRBJ1-5; d_gene: TRBD1; abundance: -; CDR3nt: TGTGCCAGCAGCCAGAGGGACAGGGGGAATCAGCCCCAGCATTTT; CDR3aa: CASSQRDRGNQPQHF
v_gene: TRBV28; j_gene: TRBJ1-1; d_gene: -; abundance: -; CDR3nt: TGTGCCAGCAGCCGCTCAGGGTTAACTGAAGCTTTCTTT; CDR3aa: CASSRSGLTEAFF
v_gene: TRBV5-5; j_gene: TRBJ2-7; d_gene: TRBD1; abundance: once; CDR3nt: TGTGCCAGCAGCTCGGGACAGGGCGTAGGGTACGAGCAGTACTTC; CDR3aa: CASSSGQGVGYEQYF
v_gene: TRBV7-2; j_gene: TRBJ2-2; d_gene: -; abundance: -; CDR3nt: TGTGCCAGCACAGACAAACACACCGGGGAGCTGTTTTTT; CDR3aa: CASTDKHTGELFF
v_gene: TRBV2; j_gene: TRBJ1-2; d_gene: -; abundance: -; CDR3nt: TGTGCCAGTCATCCCGGGTACAACTATGGCTACACCTTC; CDR3aa: CASHPGYNYGYTF
v_gene: TRBV5-1; j_gene: TRBJ2-7; d_gene: -; abundance: -; CDR3nt: TGCGCCAGCAGCGGGACTCCGGGGAGCTCCTACGAGCAGTACTTC; CDR3aa: CASSGTPGSSYEQYF
v_gene: TRBV10-3; j_gene: TRBJ2-3; d_gene: TRBD2; abundance: -; CDR3nt: TGTGCCATCAGTGAGTCTCTAGCGGGGGGGAGAGATACGCAGTATTTT; CDR3aa: CAISESLAGGRDTQYF
v_gene: TRBV2; j_gene: TRBJ2-5; d_gene: TRBD1; abundance: -; CDR3nt: TGTGCCAGCAAACAGGGGTGGGGGCAAGAGACCCAGTACTTC; CDR3aa: CASKQGWGQETQYF
v_gene: TRBV30; j_gene: TRBJ1-5; d_gene: -; abundance: -; CDR3nt: TGTGCCTTGACCGGGGGTTCGGAGAGCAATCAGCCCCAGCATTTT; CDR3aa: CALTGGSESNQPQHF
v_gene: TRBV30; j_gene: TRBJ2-1; d_gene: TRBD1; abundance: -; CDR3nt: TGTGCCTGGAGAACAGGGGTGAGCTCCTACAATGAGCAGTTCTTC; CDR3aa: CAWRTGVSSYNEQFF
v_gene: TRBV24-1; j_gene: TRBJ2-3; d_gene: -; abundance: -; CDR3nt: TGTGCCACCAGTGACCCCGGGAAGGGCATCAATACGCAGTATTTT; CDR3aa: CATSDPGKGINTQYF
v_gene: TRBV18; j_gene: TRBJ1-2; d_gene: -; abundance: -; CDR3nt: TGTGCCAGCTCGTCGGGTATGGACAGAACCTATGGCTACACCTTC; CDR3aa: CASSSGMDRTYGYTF
v_gene: TRBV6-5; j_gene: TRBJ2-7; d_gene: -; abundance: -; CDR3nt: TGTGCCAGAAAAGACGGGGATTACGAGCAGTACTTC; CDR3aa: CARKDGDYEQYF
v_gene: TRBV28; j_gene: TRBJ1-6; d_gene: -; abundance: -; CDR3nt: TGTGCCAGCAGTTTATATTCGGGAGGGAATTCACCCCTCCACTTT; CDR3aa: CASSLYSGGNSPLHF
v_gene: TRBV12-3/TRBV12-4; j_gene: TRBJ1-2; d_gene: TRBD1; abundance: -; CDR3nt: TGTGCCAGCAGTGGACAGGGGGACTATGGCTACACCTTC; CDR3aa: CASSGQGDYGYTF
v_gene: TRBV5-4; j_gene: TRBJ2-3; d_gene: -; abundance: -; CDR3nt: TGTGCCAGCAGCAAGCGGGTCGGCACAGATACGCAGTATTTT; CDR3aa: CASSKRVGTDTQYF
v_gene: TRBV7-2; j_gene: TRBJ2-1; d_gene: TRBD2; abundance: once; CDR3nt: TGTGCCAGCAGCTTTCGTGGAGCGGGGCGATACAATGAGCAGTTCTTC; CDR3aa: CASSFRGAGRYNEQFF
v_gene: TRBV11-2; j_gene: TRBJ2-2; d_gene: TRBD2; abundance: -; CDR3nt: TGTGCCAGCAGCTTAGTGCAGCGGGGGAACACCGGGGAGCTGTTTTTT; CDR3aa: CASSLVQRGNTGELFF
v_gene: TRBV5-6; j_gene: TRBJ2-5; d_gene: -; abundance: -; CDR3nt: TGTGCCAGCAGCTTGCGGCAGGCCACCCTCCAAGAGACCCAGTACTTC; CDR3aa: CASSLRQATLQETQYF
v_gene: TRBV28; j_gene: TRBJ2-1; d_gene: -; abundance: -; CDR3nt: TGTGCCAGCAGGTTCAGCGGCGATGACGGCAATGAGCAGTTCTTC; CDR3aa: CASRFSGDDGNEQFF